One and the same sample provided the 29 T cell receptor beta chains below, sequenced in a study of response to subunit inactivated influenza vaccine. TCRdb re-called the RT-PCR reads through MiXCR, storing one row per CDR3 protein. Of about 190,000 distinct CDR3 sequences detected, roughly an eighth appear once; the ten largest clones hold roughly 24%. The sequences come from CD8+ T cells sorted from PBMCs, collected less than 6 days after vaccination. The receptors shown here come from a middle-aged man who received an inactivated influenza vaccine.

This sequence joins TRBV25-1 and TRBJ2-1; D perhaps matches TRBD1 (5 bases). This CDR3 has 15 amino acids. Germline CDR1 and CDR2: MGHDK and SYGVNS. V was pared by 2 bases and J by 5 bases, with 13 bases between. The CDR3 DNA follows: TGTGCCAGCAGTGAAAGCGTGGGGCTCAACAATGAGCAGTTCTTC. Its protein is CASSESVGLNNEQFF.

This clonotype was counted many times. The chain joins TRBV7-9 to TRBJ2-7, with 11 positions matching TRBD2. Germline V lookup: CDR1 SEHNR, CDR2 FQNEAQ (reference sequence). This CDR3 contains 17 residues. After removal of 4 bases from V and 1 base from J, the junction contained 9 bases not matched to a gene. CDR3 DNA sequence: TGTGCCAGCAGCTCAACCCGGACTAGCGGGTCGTCCTACGAGCAGTACTTC. It specifies CASSSTRTSGSSYEQYF.

Ten or more counts support this clonotype. The chain's CDR3 is CASSIYEQYF. The CDR3 DNA reads as TGTGCCAGCAGTATTTACGAGCAGTACTTC. The chain recombines TRBV21-1 with TRBJ2-7. TRBV21-1 is reported as a pseudogene. The CDR3 consists of 10 residues.

V usage is TRBV6-2 or TRBV6-3 and J usage is TRBJ2-5, with D possibly TRBD2 on 6 matching bases. Between the trimmed V and J ends, which lost 6 bases and 3 bases, there was a span of 14 bases. The CDR3 runs 14 residues. Germline values: CDR1 MNHEY, CDR2 SVGEGT. CDR3 protein: CASSRSWGEETQYF. CDR3 DNA: TGTGCCAGCAGCAGATCTTGGGGGGAAGAGACCCAGTACTTC.

The gene calls are TRBV27 and TRBJ2-3, with 8 bases aligning to TRBD1. The trim removed 4 bases at V and 5 bases at J, leaving 11 bases unmatched. The germline V gene has CDR1 MNHEY and CDR2 SMNVEV (reference sequence). This CDR3 contains 16 residues. The CDR3 sequence: CASSSLGQVAIDTQYF. As DNA, the CDR3 is TGTGCCAGCAGTTCCCTGGGACAGGTAGCAATAGATACGCAGTATTTT.

CDR3: CSVEIRDRDYEQYF. The CDR3 DNA sequence: TGCAGCGTCGAGATCCGTGACAGGGACTACGAGCAGTACTTC. The V call is TRBV29-1, the J call TRBJ2-7; TRBD1 agrees at 7 bases. With V trimmed by 6 bases and J by 3 bases, 11 bases remained unmatched. CDR1 is SQVTM, CDR2 ANQGSEA, per germline. The CDR3 is 14 residues long.

This clonotype was counted between two and nine times. This rearrangement joins TRBV11-2 to TRBJ2-3; 7 bases are shared with TRBD2. With 3 bases clipped from V and 2 bases from J, the junction kept 5 bases outside the gene matches. The CDR3 is 15 residues long. CDR1 SGHAT and CDR2 FQNNGV come from the germline V gene. CDR3 sequence: CASSFGGFTTDTQYF. The CDR3 nucleotides read TGTGCCAGCAGCTTCGGGGGGTTTACCACAGATACGCAGTATTTT.

This chain links TRBV14 with TRBJ1-2; no definite D call. V was cut by 0 bases and J by 1 base, with 6 bases left in between. The CDR3 runs 14 residues. In germline, CDR1 is SGHDN, CDR2 FVKESK. CDR3 protein: CASSQDGFNYGYTF. The CDR3, as DNA: TGTGCCAGCAGCCAAGATGGTTTTAACTATGGCTACACCTTC. The entire variable domain, with the rest obtained from reference TRBV14 and TRBJ1-2, is as follows: EAGVTQFPSHSVIEKGQTVTLRCDPISGHDNLYWYRRVMGKEIKFLLHFVKESKQDESGMPNNRFLAERTGGTYSTLKVQPAELEDSGVYFCASSQDGFNYGYTFGSGTRLTVV.

The chain links TRBV20-1 to TRBJ2-7; D is perhaps TRBD2 (5 bases). The CDR3 spans 16 residues. Germline loops: CDR1 DFQATT, CDR2 SNEGSKA (reference sequence). V was cut by 1 base and J by 0 bases, with 16 bases left in between. The CDR3 sequence is CSARAVLEGFSYEQYF. In DNA, the CDR3 is TGCAGTGCTAGAGCTGTTTTAGAGGGATTCTCCTACGAGCAGTACTTC.

The chain has TRBV4-1 and TRBJ2-3, with a weak D call TRBD2 (5 bases). The CDR3 is 14 amino acids. V was pared by 0 bases and J by 2 bases, with 6 bases between. Germline values: CDR1 MGHRA, CDR2 YSYEKL. The CDR3 region has the DNA TGCGCCAGCAGCCAAGAGGAGGACACAGATACGCAGTATTTT. Translation gives CASSQEEDTDTQYF.

The genes are TRBV7-9 and TRBJ1-5; tentative D call: TRBD1 (6 bases). This CDR3 has 12 amino acids. Trimming took off 5 bases at V and 5 bases at J, with 7 bases between the two ends. Germline assignment: CDR1 SEHNR and CDR2 FQNEAQ (reference sequence). CDR3 nucleotide sequence: TGTGCCAGCAGCCAGGGGCATCAGCCCCAGCATTTT. It is translated as CASSQGHQPQHF.

The V and J genes are TRBV12-3 or TRBV12-4 and TRBJ2-4; tentatively, D is TRBD1 (6 bases). V shed 6 bases and J shed 1 base, with 10 bases lying between them. This CDR3 region has 14 residues. The CDR3 DNA is TGTGCCAGCAGGGCTACAGGGGCCAAAAACATTCAGTACTTC. Encoded protein: CASRATGAKNIQYF.

This clonotype appeared many times. V gene TRBV12-3 or TRBV12-4 combines with J gene TRBJ1-5; D gene ambiguous. This CDR3 is built from 15 residues. The germline V and J ends were trimmed by 3 bases and 4 bases, with 13 bases remaining between them. As DNA, the CDR3 is TGTGCCAGCAGTTTTGGTCAGGCAGGAAATCAGCCCCAGCATTTT. Protein product: CASSFGQAGNQPQHF.

This rearrangement joins TRBV11-3 to TRBJ1-1; no clear D gene. V lost 5 bases and J 0 bases, leaving 10 bases between the germline ends. The CDR3 is 14 amino acids. Germline CDR1 and CDR2: SGHNT and YENEEA. The CDR3 DNA follows: TGTGCCAGCAGCAGGGATCAGTTGAACACTGAAGCTTTCTTT. Translated: CASSRDQLNTEAFF.

This clonotype was counted between two and nine times. The genes are TRBV7-2 and TRBJ1-4; the D is unclear. The V end was cut by 2 bases, the J end by 12 bases, with 22 bases between. CDR3 length equals 16 residues. Per the germline V gene, CDR1 is SGHTA and CDR2 is FQGNSA. The CDR3: CASSLSVGHLESELFF. As DNA, the CDR3 is TGTGCCAGCAGCTTATCAGTTGGTCATCTCGAAAGTGAACTGTTTTTT. Supplemented by reference TRBV7-2 and TRBJ1-4, the full variable domain reads GAGVSQSPSNKVTEKGKDVELRCDPISGHTALYWYRQSLGQGLEFLIYFQGNSAPDKSGLPSDRFSAERTGGSVSTLTIQRTQQEDSAVYLCASSLSVGHLESELFFGSGTQLSVL.

V gene TRBV4-3 combines with J gene TRBJ1-1; the D is unclear. The V end lost 4 bases, the J end lost 1 base, and 19 bases lay between the germline ends. Germline assignment: CDR1 LGHNA and CDR2 YSLEER. The CDR3 contains 17 residues. This CDR3 reads CASSPGVGKLGNTEAFF. The DNA for the CDR3 is TGCGCCAGCAGCCCTGGTGTGGGGAAGTTGGGGAACACTGAAGCTTTCTTT.

The CDR3 DNA reads TGTGCCAGCAGTTATTCAAGGATGGGGACTAGCGCGTACAATGAGCAGTTCTTC. This gives the protein CASSYSRMGTSAYNEQFF. The rearrangement uses TRBV6-5 and TRBJ2-1, with 10 nucleotides matching TRBD2. The CDR3 loop spans 18 amino acids. Germline assignment: CDR1 MNHEY and CDR2 SVGAGI. V lost 3 bases to trimming and J lost 4 bases; unmatched junction nucleotides: 12.

The chain recombines TRBV2 with TRBJ2-2; possibly TRBD1 or TRBD2 for D (5 bases each). Per germline, CDR1 SNHLY and CDR2 FYNNEI. This CDR3 spans 13 amino acids. The V and J ends lost 9 bases and 1 base respectively, with 9 bases between them. The CDR3 nucleotides are TGTGCCAGGGGGACGGAGAACACCGGGGAGCTGTTTTTT. Translated: CARGTENTGELFF.

This clonotype was seen a handful of times. CDR3 sequence (DNA): TGTGCCACCAGCAGAGTCGGCCGCAGCCAAGAGACCCAGTACTTC. Protein sequence: CATSRVGRSQETQYF. The V gene is TRBV15, the J gene TRBJ2-5, with D uncertain. Trimming removed 1 base at V and 1 base at J, with 10 bases between. CDR3 length: 15 amino acids. The germline V gene has CDR1 LNHNV and CDR2 YYDKDF (reference sequence). The whole variable domain, remainder taken from reference TRBV15 and TRBJ2-5, is DAMVIQNPRYQVTQFGKPVTLSCSQTLNHNVMYWYQQKSSQAPKLLFHYYDKDFNNEADTPDNFQSRRPNTSFCFLDIRSPGLGDTAMYLCATSRVGRSQETQYFGPGTRLLVL.

The chain couples TRBV6-2 or TRBV6-3 to TRBJ2-7, with TRBD1 as a possible D gene (6 bases). The length of the CDR3 is 13 residues. Germline lookup yields CDR1 MNHEY and CDR2 SVGEGT. Between the trimmed V and J ends, which lost 4 bases and 4 bases, there was a span of 11 bases. CDR3 coding DNA: TGTGCCAGCAGTTCAAGGACAGCATACGAGCAGTACTTC. Protein product: CASSSRTAYEQYF.

There are many counts of this clonotype. The rearrangement links TRBV12-3 or TRBV12-4 to TRBJ2-7, with D possibly matching TRBD1 (6 bases). The CDR3 sequence is 12 residues long. V dropped 5 bases and J dropped 5 bases, with 10 bases sitting between them. The CDR3: CASSQRDNEQYF. In nucleotides, the CDR3 is TGTGCCAGCAGTCAACGGGACAACGAGCAGTACTTC.

The CDR3 region is CASSAGKSSTDTQYF. CDR3 in DNA: TGTGCCAGCAGCGCAGGAAAGAGTAGCACAGATACGCAGTATTTT. The chain joins TRBV7-9 to TRBJ2-3; unclear D gene. The CDR3 runs 15 residues. V dropped 5 bases and J dropped 0 bases, with 12 bases sitting between them. Germline values: CDR1 SEHNR, CDR2 FQNEAQ (reference sequence). Full variable domain (remainder filled in from reference TRBV7-9 and TRBJ2-3): DTGVSQNPRHKITKRGQNVTFRCDPISEHNRLYWYRQTLGQGPEFLTYFQNEAQLEKSRLLSDRFSAERPKGSFSTLEIQRTEQGDSAMYLCASSAGKSSTDTQYFGPGTRLTVL.

This clonotype has only a few counts. This chain connects TRBV20-1 to TRBJ2-1; 7 bases fit TRBD2. J lost 7 bases, V lost 3 bases, and 0 bases had no gene match. This CDR3 contains 11 residues. CDR1 is DFQATT and CDR2 is SNEGSKA in the germline V gene (reference sequence). CDR3 coding DNA: TGCAGTGCTAGTAGCGGGAATGAGCAGTTCTTC. Amino acids: CSASSGNEQFF.

This clonotype came up once. This could be a read error, since a much larger clone is one nucleotide away. The chain employs TRBV4-2 and TRBJ2-3, with TRBD2 identical over 7 bases. Germline V gives CDR1 LGHNA, CDR2 YNFKEQ. CDR3 length: 15 residues. J lost 14 bases, V lost 8 bases, and 22 bases had no gene match. Here the CDR3 reads CASGPISGLDEGWYF. CDR3 coding DNA: TGTGCCAGCGGCCCCATTTCAGGACTAGACGAGGGGTGGTATTTT.

CDR3 in DNA: TGTGCCAGCAGCCGAATGACTAGCACCTACGAGCAGTACTTC. This encodes CASSRMTSTYEQYF. The V and J genes are TRBV5-6 and TRBJ2-7; TRBD2 matches 7 bases. Trimming at V came to 4 bases and at J to 2 bases, leaving 6 bases not matched to a gene. In germline, CDR1 is SGHDT, CDR2 YYEEEE. CDR3 length: 14 amino acids.

Only a few counts were recorded for this clonotype. The chain carries TRBV4-1 and TRBJ1-1; D is undetermined. This CDR3 is built from 14 residues. The germline V gene has CDR1 MGHRA and CDR2 YSYEKL. V was shortened by 2 bases and J by 1 base, with 8 bases between the two germline ends. The CDR3 DNA sequence: TGCGCCAGCAGCCAAAAGGGTGGGAACACTGAAGCTTTCTTT. It encodes CASSQKGGNTEAFF.

The V gene is TRBV6-6, the J gene TRBJ2-1; D is undetermined. V shed 1 base and J shed 7 bases, with 5 bases lying between them. Germline V CDR1 and CDR2: MNHNY, SVGAGI (reference sequence). The CDR3 sequence is 12 residues long. In nucleotides, the CDR3 is TGTGCCAGCAGTTACTATAAGAATGAGCAGTTCTTC. Translation gives CASSYYKNEQFF.

Only a few counts were recorded for this clonotype. This chain joins TRBV29-1 and TRBJ2-3, with 8 positions matching TRBD1. Germline loops: CDR1 SQVTM, CDR2 ANQGSEA. This CDR3 spans 15 amino acids. Trimming at V came to 5 bases and at J to 5 bases, leaving 12 bases not matched to a gene. This CDR3 is CSVLRTGIREDTQYF. DNA for the CDR3: TGCAGCGTTCTCAGGACAGGGATAAGGGAAGATACGCAGTATTTT.

In DNA, the CDR3 is TGTGCCAGTAGTATGGACTACAATGAGCAGTTCTTC. Amino acid sequence: CASSMDYNEQFF. V and J are TRBV19 and TRBJ2-1; D is undetermined. V dropped 3 bases and J dropped 3 bases, with 3 bases sitting between them. Germline V gene data show CDR1 as LNHDA and CDR2 as SQIVND (reference sequence). CDR3 length equals 12 residues.